This entry lists 10 T cell receptor beta chains sequenced from one sample in a study of cytomegalovirus exposure and HLA in healthy donors. The PCR employed 60 Vbeta primers together with 13 Jbeta primers. This table comes from immunoSEQ multiplex PCR, and its TCRdb copy is limited to in-frame clones, with some not included. The sample records roughly 80,000 clones, around 81% being singletons. The sample consisted of PBMCs. The origin of the receptors is a woman between 25 and 40 years old in good health and CMV-seronegative.

The chain links TRBV5-1 to TRBJ2-1; TRBD2 agrees at 7 bases. The length of the CDR3 is 13 residues. Germline CDR1 and CDR2: SGHRS and YFSETQ. V was clipped by 4 bases and J by 4 bases; unmatched bases: 2. The CDR3, as DNA: TGCGCCAGCAGCGGGGGGGGGTACAATGAGCAGTTCTTC. As protein: CASSGGGYNEQFF.

V is TRBV27 and J is TRBJ2-1, with D perhaps TRBD2 (6 bases). This CDR3 is 17 amino acids long. V lost 3 bases to trimming and J lost 4 bases, with 19 bases between them. Germline V gene sequence: CDR1 MNHEY, CDR2 SMNVEV (reference sequence). In nucleotides, the CDR3 is TGTGCCAGCAGTTTTCGGGTAGCGGAAGATAGATACAATGAGCAGTTCTTC. This sequence encodes CASSFRVAEDRYNEQFF.

The rearrangement uses TRBV6-1 and TRBJ1-5, with D hard to call. The germline gives CDR1 MNHNS, CDR2 SASEGT. The CDR3 runs 15 residues. V lost 2 bases to trimming and J lost 0 bases, with 8 bases between them. CDR3 DNA: TGTGCCAGCAGTGAATGGCAGGATAGCAATCAGCCCCAGCATTTT. It is translated as CASSEWQDSNQPQHF.

The V call is TRBV4-3, the J call TRBJ2-7, with D possibly matching TRBD1 (5 bases). V dropped 1 base and J dropped 1 base, with 11 bases sitting between them. The CDR3 is made up of 15 amino acids. From germline, CDR1 is LGHNA and CDR2 YSLEER. CDR3 in amino acids: CASSQGESGSYEQYF. CDR3 nucleotide sequence: TGCGCCAGCAGCCAAGGGGAATCAGGGTCCTACGAGCAGTACTTC.

V and J are TRBV2 and TRBJ2-1, with D possibly matching TRBD2 (5 bases). V shed 7 bases and J shed 5 bases, with 6 bases lying between them. The CDR3 contains 11 residues. Germline V gene sequence: CDR1 SNHLY, CDR2 FYNNEI. The CDR3 DNA reads TGTGCCAGCACAGCGGACAATGAGCAGTTCTTC. It specifies CASTADNEQFF.

V gene TRBV4-1 combines with J gene TRBJ1-4; 10 bases align to TRBD1. The germline V gene encodes CDR1 MGHRA and CDR2 YSYEKL. The V segment lost 3 bases and the J segment 3 bases; nucleotides outside the gene matches: 10. This CDR3 comprises 18 residues. In nucleotides, the CDR3 is TGCGCCAGCAGCCAGAAGGGACAGGGGAGATGGGCTAATGAAAAACTGTTTTTT. Its protein product is CASSQKGQGRWANEKLFF.

The chain recombines TRBV15 with TRBJ2-3; TRBD2 aligns across 8 bases. Looked up from germline, CDR1 is LNHNV and CDR2 is YYDKDF (reference sequence). With 5 bases clipped from V and 5 bases from J, the junction kept 15 bases outside the gene matches. The CDR3 is 17 residues long. CDR3 DNA sequence: TGTGCCACCAGCGGGTTTAGAAAGCGGGAGTCGGAAGATACGCAGTATTTT. Its translation is CATSGFRKRESEDTQYF.

The genes are TRBV4-2 and TRBJ1-1; D unresolved. In germline, CDR1 is LGHNA, CDR2 YNFKEQ. The CDR3 sequence is 15 residues long. V was trimmed by 4 bases and J by 1 base, leaving 13 bases between them. The CDR3 region is CASSLGVAENTEAFF. The CDR3 DNA sequence: TGTGCCAGCAGCCTCGGGGTGGCCGAGAACACTGAAGCTTTCTTT.

V usage is TRBV5-1 and J usage is TRBJ2-7; TRBD2 agrees at 11 bases. Germline V gene data show CDR1 as SGHRS and CDR2 as YFSETQ. The trim removed 4 bases at V and 1 base at J, leaving 4 bases unmatched. This CDR3 spans 15 amino acids. The CDR3 here is CASSHRLAGSYEQYF. The CDR3 nucleotides read TGCGCCAGCAGCCACCGACTAGCGGGATCCTACGAGCAGTACTTC.

The J gene is TRBJ2-1, the V gene TRBV6-5; a possible D gene is TRBD1 (5 bases). CDR1 and CDR2 from the germline V gene are MNHEY and SVGAGI. V dropped 2 bases and J dropped 0 bases, with 11 bases sitting between them. This CDR3 has 16 residues. CDR3 loop: CASSYAHRSSYNEQFF. DNA of the CDR3: TGTGCCAGCAGTTACGCTCACAGGAGCTCCTACAATGAGCAGTTCTTC.